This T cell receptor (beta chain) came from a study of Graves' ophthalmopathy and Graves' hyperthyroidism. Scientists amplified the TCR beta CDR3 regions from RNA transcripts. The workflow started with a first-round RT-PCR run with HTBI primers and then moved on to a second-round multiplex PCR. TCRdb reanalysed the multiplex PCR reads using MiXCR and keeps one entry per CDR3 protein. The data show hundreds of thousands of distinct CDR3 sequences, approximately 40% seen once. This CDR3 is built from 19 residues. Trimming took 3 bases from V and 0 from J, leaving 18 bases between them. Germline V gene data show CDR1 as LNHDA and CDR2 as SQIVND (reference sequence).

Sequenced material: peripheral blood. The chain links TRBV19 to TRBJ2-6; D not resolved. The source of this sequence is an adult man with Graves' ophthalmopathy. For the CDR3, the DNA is TGTGCCAGTAGTATCTTTGGCGGCGGCAGACGCTCTGGGGCCAACGTCCTGACTTTC. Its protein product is CASSIFGGGRRSGANVLTF.